This T cell receptor beta chain was sequenced for a study of blood T cells in healthy people across ages. Germline CDR1 reads SQVTM; CDR2 reads ANQGSEA. CDR3 length: 15 residues. Deletions cut 3 bases from V and 1 base from J, with 14 bases between. Sample-barcoded 5' priming and a J-beta primer mix drove a second PCR of about 6 to 12 cycles. A tag from a template-switch adaptor with 12 random nucleotides marked each cDNA molecule. TCRdb processed the 5' RACE reads anew with MiXCR; each CDR3 protein has one entry. Of over 500,000 distinct CDR3 sequences listed, roughly a quarter are singletons. Individuals who donated were healthy Caucasians from Russia aged 6 to 90. Isolation yielded PBMCs, at least 7 million per sample, in every case. This clonotype was seen only a few times. Its antigen is not known. Overall study findings and caveats: Unknown CMV status may confound age-related changes in expanded clones.

The same data also went into a second study, on T cells of mothers and their children.

The receptor's source is a boy between 2 and 10 years old in good health. The chain is built from TRBV29-1 and TRBJ2-3, with a weak D call TRBD1 (7 bases). The sample taken for sequencing was blood. In DNA, the CDR3 is TGCAGCGTTGAGGAGACAGGGACTCGCACAGATACGCAGTATTTT. Its translation: CSVEETGTRTDTQYF.